This T cell receptor beta chain is drawn from a study of T-cell reconstitution after alpha-beta-depleted transplantation in children. Unique molecular identifiers tagged the TCRbeta library. TCRdb used MiXCR to reprocess the PCR reads, holding one entry per CDR3 protein. The data contain approximately 20,000 distinct CDR3 sequences, 10% to 15% of them singletons. Remarks on this clonotype: No antigen is known for it. The junction and the germline gene differ at one end; a read error may be behind it.

Study results and limitations: Alpha-beta T cells present about two months after transplant were reported to originate from several hundred expanded graft clones. It was newly produced T cells that mostly accounted for T-cell counts and diversity one year after transplant. High day-60 TCRbeta diversity in some patients came from surviving recipient T cells and thymic progenitors.

CDR3 length: 16 amino acids. Germline V CDR1 and CDR2: SGHAT, FQNNGV. This TCR was sampled from a female patient aged 2-10 years who had a stem cell transplant for congenital amegakaryocytic thrombocytopenia, so the T cells may come from the graft donor. The gene calls are TRBV11-2 and TRBJ2-1, with D perhaps TRBD2 (5 bases). Source: PBMCs, mostly from graft donor cells, taken 60 days after TCRalphabeta/CD19-depleted stem cell transplant. The CDR3 sequence is CASSPRGQNSYNELFF. CDR3 nucleotides: TGTGCCAGCAGCCCACGCGGGCAGAACTCCTACAATGAGCTGTTCTTC.